This TCR beta chain stems from a study of breast tumors, draining lymph nodes, adjacent tissues. Notes on the study in general: Tumor repertoires ranked between lymph nodes and nontumor tissue in diversity, with V and J gene preferences. Tumor T cell lymph node origin was a supported hypothesis, not proven.

Breast cancer patients provided tissue from their axillary draining lymph nodes. On this clonotype: Its antigen is unknown.

The junction had 6 bases not matched to a gene; V was cut back by 4 bases and J by 6 bases. Per germline, CDR1 SGDLS and CDR2 YYNGEE. This CDR3 region has 15 residues. TCRdb passed the multiplex PCR reads through MiXCR, listing each CDR3 protein once. This table holds 200,000 to 250,000 distinct CDR3 sequences, 32% found once. The sequence derives from a female donor with breast cancer. Some clones in this sample may be carry-over from other donors' samples. The sequenced sample consisted of axillary lymph node tissue. V is TRBV9 and J is TRBJ2-7, with 14 bases identical to TRBD2. As DNA, the CDR3 is TGTGCCAGCAGCTCCTCCGGGACTAGCGGGAGCGAGCAGTACTTC. Its protein is CASSSSGTSGSEQYF.